This paragraph covers one TCR beta chain sequence. The sample is drawn from a study of cytomegalovirus exposure and HLA in healthy donors. The PCR contained 60 Vbeta and 13 Jbeta primers. The table came from immunoSEQ multiplex PCR; TCRdb's copy has only in-frame clones and leaves some out. Of nearly 110,000 clones listed, 75% were seen once; the top ten hold 2.5%. The CDR3 covers 15 residues. Germline values: CDR1 SGHRS, CDR2 YFSETQ. Trimming at V came to 0 bases and at J to 9 bases, leaving 4 bases not matched to a gene. Source material: PBMCs. The chain has TRBV5-1 and TRBJ1-6, with TRBD1 matching 9 bases. The TCR sequence derives from a man aged 35 to 55 in good health and CMV-seronegative. CDR3 region: CASSLGTGVSSPLHF. For the CDR3, the DNA is TGCGCCAGCAGCTTGGGGACAGGGGTAAGTTCACCCCTCCACTTT.